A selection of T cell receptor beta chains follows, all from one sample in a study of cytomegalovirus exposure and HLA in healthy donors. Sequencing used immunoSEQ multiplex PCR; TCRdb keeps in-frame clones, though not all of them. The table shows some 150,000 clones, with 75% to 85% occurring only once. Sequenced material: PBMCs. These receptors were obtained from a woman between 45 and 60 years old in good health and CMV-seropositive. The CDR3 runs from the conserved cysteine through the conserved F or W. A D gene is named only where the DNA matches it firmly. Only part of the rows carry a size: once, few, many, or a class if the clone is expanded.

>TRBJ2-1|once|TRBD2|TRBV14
CASNALAGYNEQFF
TGTGCCAGCAATGCTCTAGCGGGATACAATGAGCAGTTCTTC
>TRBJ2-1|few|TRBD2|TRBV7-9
CASSPSGSSGNEQFF
TGTGCCAGCAGCCCTAGCGGGAGCAGTGGCAATGAGCAGTTCTTC
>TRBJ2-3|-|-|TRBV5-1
CASRPLGALDTQYF
TGCGCCAGCAGACCCCTTGGGGCTTTAGATACGCAGTATTTT
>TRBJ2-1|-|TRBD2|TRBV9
CASSVLWTSGNEQFF
TGTGCCAGCAGCGTACTTTGGACTAGCGGCAATGAGCAGTTCTTC
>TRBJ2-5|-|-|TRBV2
CANSRDSGDGQYF
TGTGCCAACTCCCGGGACTCTGGGGATGGCCAGTACTTC
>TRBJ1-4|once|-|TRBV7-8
CASSLRGRANEKLFF
TGTGCCAGCAGCCTCCGGGGTAGGGCTAATGAAAAACTGTTTTTT
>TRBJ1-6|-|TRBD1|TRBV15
CATSRDGPPGQALSPLHF
TGTGCCACCAGCAGAGATGGGCCCCCGGGACAGGCCCTTTCACCCCTCCACTTT
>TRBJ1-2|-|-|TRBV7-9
CASSVSYGYTF
TGTGCCAGCAGCGTCAGCTATGGCTACACCTTC
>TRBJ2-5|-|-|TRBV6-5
CASSYGEGGETQYF
TGTGCCAGCAGTTACGGTGAGGGTGGAGAGACCCAGTACTTC
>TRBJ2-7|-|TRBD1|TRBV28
CASSLPWTGVYEQYF
TGTGCCAGCAGTTTACCGTGGACAGGGGTGTACGAGCAGTACTTC
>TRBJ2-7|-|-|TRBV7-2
CASSLEGTGGAYEQYF
TGTGCCAGCAGCTTAGAGGGGACTGGAGGGGCCTACGAGCAGTACTTC
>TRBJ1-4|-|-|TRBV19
CASSPAGPGLEKLFF
TGTGCCAGTAGTCCGGCGGGACCAGGCCTCGAAAAACTGTTTTTT
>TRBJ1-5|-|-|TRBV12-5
CASALLDRPDQPQHF
TGTGCTAGTGCCCTCCTTGACAGGCCAGATCAGCCCCAGCATTTT
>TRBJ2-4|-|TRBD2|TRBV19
CASNVAGGFRAKNIQYF
TGTGCCAGTAATGTAGCGGGAGGGTTTCGGGCCAAAAACATTCAGTACTTC
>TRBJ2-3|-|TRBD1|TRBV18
CASSPIGTGDAPDTQYF
TGTGCCAGCTCACCCATCGGGACAGGTGATGCCCCGGATACGCAGTATTTT
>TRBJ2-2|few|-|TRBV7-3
CASSLKLTGELFF
TGTGCCAGCAGCCTGAAGCTTACCGGGGAGCTGTTTTTT
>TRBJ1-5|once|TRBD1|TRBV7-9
CASSLGTGGINQPQHF
TGTGCCAGCAGCTTAGGAACAGGGGGAATCAATCAGCCCCAGCATTTT
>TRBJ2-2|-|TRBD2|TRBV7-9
CASSRTSGGAEFSGELFF
TGTGCCAGCAGCCGGACTAGCGGGGGGGCCGAATTCTCCGGGGAGCTGTTTTTT
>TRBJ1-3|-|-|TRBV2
CASNLGGTWGNTIYF
TGTGCCAGCAACCTAGGGGGTACCTGGGGAAACACCATATATTTT
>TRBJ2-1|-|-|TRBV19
CASNLQGPSSNEQFF
TGTGCCAGTAACTTACAGGGTCCCTCCTCCAATGAGCAGTTCTTC
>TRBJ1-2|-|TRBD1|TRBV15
CATSRDRGSGYTF
TGTGCCACCAGCAGAGACAGGGGGTCTGGCTACACCTTC
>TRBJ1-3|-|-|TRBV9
CASSVATNSGNTIYF
TGTGCCAGCAGCGTAGCAACAAACTCTGGAAACACCATATATTTT
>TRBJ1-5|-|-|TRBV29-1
CSVVEPYSNQPQHF
TGCAGCGTTGTGGAGCCATATAGCAATCAGCCCCAGCATTTT
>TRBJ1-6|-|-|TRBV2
CASSEDSLSYNPPLHF
TGTGCCAGCAGTGAAGACTCCCTCTCCTATAATCCACCCCTCCACTTT
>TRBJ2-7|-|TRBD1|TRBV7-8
CASSPGGASYEQYF
TGTGCCAGCAGTCCAGGGGGCGCGTCCTACGAGCAGTACTTC
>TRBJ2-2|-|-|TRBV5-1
CASSLQGGPTGELFF
TGCGCCAGCAGTTTGCAGGGGGGACCGACGGGGGAGCTGTTTTTT
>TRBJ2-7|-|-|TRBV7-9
CSSSPGGTLSYEQYF
TGTTCCAGCAGCCCCGGAGGGACCCTCTCCTACGAGCAGTACTTC
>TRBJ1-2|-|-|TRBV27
CASTFKGKGAKNYGYTF
TGTGCCAGCACATTTAAGGGGAAAGGGGCTAAGAACTATGGCTACACCTTC
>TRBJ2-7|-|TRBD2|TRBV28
CASGSAGVIYEQYF
TGTGCCAGCGGCTCGGCGGGAGTGATTTACGAGCAGTACTTC
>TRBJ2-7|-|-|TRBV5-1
CASSLSQGTYEQYF
TGCGCCAGCAGCTTGTCCCAGGGGACCTACGAGCAGTACTTC
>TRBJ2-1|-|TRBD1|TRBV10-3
CAITPGQGIVEQFF
TGTGCCATCACCCCGGGACAGGGAATTGTTGAGCAGTTCTTC
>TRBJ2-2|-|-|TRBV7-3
CASSRRGGELFF
TGTGCCAGCAGCCGACGGGGCGGGGAGCTGTTTTTT